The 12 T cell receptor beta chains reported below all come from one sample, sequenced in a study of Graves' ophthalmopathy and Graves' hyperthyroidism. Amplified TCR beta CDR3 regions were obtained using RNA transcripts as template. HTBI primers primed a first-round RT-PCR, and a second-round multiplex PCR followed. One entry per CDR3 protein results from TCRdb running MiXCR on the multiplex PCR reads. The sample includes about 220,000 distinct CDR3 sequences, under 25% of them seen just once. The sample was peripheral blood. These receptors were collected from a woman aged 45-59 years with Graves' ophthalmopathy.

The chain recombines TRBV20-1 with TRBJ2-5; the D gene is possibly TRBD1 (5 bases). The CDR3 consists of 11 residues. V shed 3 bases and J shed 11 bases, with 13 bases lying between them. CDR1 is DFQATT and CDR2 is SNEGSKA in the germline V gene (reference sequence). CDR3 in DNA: TGCAGTGCTAGGACAGTTCTAGAGCAGTACTTC. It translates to CSARTVLEQYF.

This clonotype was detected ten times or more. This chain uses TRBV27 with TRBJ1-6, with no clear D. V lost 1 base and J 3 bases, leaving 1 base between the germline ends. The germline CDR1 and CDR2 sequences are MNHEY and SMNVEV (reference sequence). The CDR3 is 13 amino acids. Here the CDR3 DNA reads TGTGCCAGCAGTTTATACTATAATTCACCCCTCCACTTT. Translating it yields CASSLYYNSPLHF.

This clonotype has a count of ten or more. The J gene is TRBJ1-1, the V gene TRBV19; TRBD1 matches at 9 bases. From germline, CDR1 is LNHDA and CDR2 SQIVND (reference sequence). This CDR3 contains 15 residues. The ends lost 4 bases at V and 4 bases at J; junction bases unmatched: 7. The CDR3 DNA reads TGTGCCAGTAGTACCCACAGGGGGCTGATCACTGAAGCTTTCTTT. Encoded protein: CASSTHRGLITEAFF.

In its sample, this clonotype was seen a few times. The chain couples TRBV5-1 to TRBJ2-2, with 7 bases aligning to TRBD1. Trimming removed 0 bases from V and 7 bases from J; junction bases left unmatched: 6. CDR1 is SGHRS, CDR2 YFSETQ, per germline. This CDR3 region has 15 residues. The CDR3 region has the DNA TGCGCCAGCAGCTTGGCACAGGGGATGGTCGGGGAGCTGTTTTTT. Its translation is CASSLAQGMVGELFF.

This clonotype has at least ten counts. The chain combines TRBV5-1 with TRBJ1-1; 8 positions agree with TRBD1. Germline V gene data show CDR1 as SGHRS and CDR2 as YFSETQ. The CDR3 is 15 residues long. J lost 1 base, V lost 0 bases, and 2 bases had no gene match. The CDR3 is CASSLAGGQNTEAFF. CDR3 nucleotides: TGCGCCAGCAGCTTGGCAGGGGGCCAGAACACTGAAGCTTTCTTT.

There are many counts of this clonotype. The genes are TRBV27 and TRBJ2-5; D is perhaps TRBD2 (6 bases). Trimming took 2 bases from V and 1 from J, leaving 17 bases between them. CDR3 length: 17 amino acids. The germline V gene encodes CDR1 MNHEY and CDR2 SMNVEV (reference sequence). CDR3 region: CASSLRQPWGVQETQYF. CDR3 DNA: TGTGCCAGCAGTTTACGCCAACCATGGGGGGTCCAAGAGACCCAGTACTTC.

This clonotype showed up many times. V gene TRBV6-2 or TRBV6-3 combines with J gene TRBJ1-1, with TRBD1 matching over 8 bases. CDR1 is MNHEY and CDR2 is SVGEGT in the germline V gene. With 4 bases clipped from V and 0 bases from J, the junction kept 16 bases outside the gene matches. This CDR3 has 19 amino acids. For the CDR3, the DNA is TGTGCCAGCAGTTCTCCCATTACCCCATTGGACAGGGTGAACACTGAAGCTTTCTTT. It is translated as CASSSPITPLDRVNTEAFF.

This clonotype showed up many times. The DNA for the CDR3 is TGTGCCAGCAGTTTACACGACTCTGGGGCCAACGTCCTGACTTTC. Translation: CASSLHDSGANVLTF. The V gene is TRBV28, the J gene TRBJ2-6; D remains unclear. The length of the CDR3 is 15 residues. In germline, CDR1 is MDHEN, CDR2 SYDVKM. Deletions cut 2 bases from V and 0 bases from J, with 5 bases between.

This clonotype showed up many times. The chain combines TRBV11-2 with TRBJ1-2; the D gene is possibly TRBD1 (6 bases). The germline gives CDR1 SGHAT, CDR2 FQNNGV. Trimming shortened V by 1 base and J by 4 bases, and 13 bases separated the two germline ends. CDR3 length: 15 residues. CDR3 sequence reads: CASSLVGGGPYGYTF. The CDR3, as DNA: TGTGCCAGCAGCTTAGTGGGCGGGGGCCCCTATGGCTACACCTTC.

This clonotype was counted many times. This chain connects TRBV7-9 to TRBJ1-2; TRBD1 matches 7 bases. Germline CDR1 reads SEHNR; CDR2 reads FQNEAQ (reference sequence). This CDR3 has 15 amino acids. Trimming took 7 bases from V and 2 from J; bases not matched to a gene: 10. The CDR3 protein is CASTGGQILNYGYTF. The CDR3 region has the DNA TGTGCCAGCACCGGGGGACAGATCTTAAACTATGGCTACACCTTC.

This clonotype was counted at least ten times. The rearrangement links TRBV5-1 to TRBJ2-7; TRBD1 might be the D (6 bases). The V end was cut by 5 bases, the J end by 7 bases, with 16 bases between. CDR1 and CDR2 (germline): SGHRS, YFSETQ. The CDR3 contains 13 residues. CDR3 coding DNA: TGCGCCAGCAGTCCAGCCCCCGGACAGGAGCAGTACTTC. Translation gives CASSPAPGQEQYF. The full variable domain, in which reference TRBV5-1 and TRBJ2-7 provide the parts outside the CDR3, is KAGVTQTPRYLIKTRGQQVTLSCSPISGHRSVSWYQQTPGQGLQFLFEYFSETQRNKGNFPGRFSGRQFSNSRSEMNVSTLELGDSALYLCASSPAPGQEQYFGPGTRLTVT.

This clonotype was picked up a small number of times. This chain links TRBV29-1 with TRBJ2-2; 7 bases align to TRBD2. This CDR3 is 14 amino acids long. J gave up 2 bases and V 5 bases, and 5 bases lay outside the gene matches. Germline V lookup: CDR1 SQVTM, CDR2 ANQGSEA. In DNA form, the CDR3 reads TGCAGCGTTATAGCGGGCCGAAACACCGGGGAGCTGTTTTTT. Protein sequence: CSVIAGRNTGELFF.